One and the same sample provided the 13 T cell receptor beta chains below, sequenced in a study of T cell responses to AZD1222 COVID-19 vaccine. Assay: immunoSEQ multiplex PCR; the TCRdb copy retains only in-frame clones and omits some. The data show 99,000 or so clones, with about nine tenths seen just once and more than 2.5% held by the top ten. The sample consisted of peripheral blood, taken 28 days after the second dose of the MenACWY control vaccine. These receptors all stem from an adult who received the MenACWY meningococcal vaccine as a control.

In this sample, this clone turned up once. The J gene is TRBJ1-2, the V gene TRBV24-1, with 7 bases aligning to TRBD1. CDR1 is KGHDR and CDR2 is SFDVKD in the germline V gene. With V trimmed by 4 bases and J by 6 bases, 10 bases remained unmatched. The CDR3 has 15 amino acids. The CDR3 region has the DNA TGTGCCACCAGTGACCGAGACAGGGCGGCGGATGGCTACACCTTC. It is translated as CATSDRDRAADGYTF.

This clone was seen only once. The chain couples TRBV30 to TRBJ2-6, with 8 positions matching TRBD2. Per germline, CDR1 GTSNPN and CDR2 SVGIG (reference sequence). V was pared by 1 base and J by 1 base, with 3 bases of the junction left unmatched. The CDR3 runs to 16 residues. CDR3: CAWSGGLVSGANVLTF. CDR3 nucleotides: TGTGCCTGGAGTGGGGGACTAGTTTCTGGGGCCAACGTCCTGACTTTC.

The chain is built from TRBV3-1 (or the pseudogene TRBV3-2) and TRBJ2-5, with 7 bases matching TRBD1. The V gene end was trimmed by 4 bases and the J gene end by 7 bases; junction bases not matched to a gene: 12. Germline V gene sequence: CDR1 LGHDT, CDR2 YNNKEL (reference sequence). This CDR3 is 15 amino acids long. The DNA for the CDR3 is TGTGCCAGCAGCCGAGGACAGGACCTCCGAGCGACCCAGTACTTC. Protein: CASSRGQDLRATQYF.

V is TRBV19 and J is TRBJ2-1; TRBD1 matches 7 bases. Germline loops: CDR1 LNHDA, CDR2 SQIVND (reference sequence). The V gene end was trimmed by 10 bases and the J gene end by 9 bases; junction bases not matched to a gene: 18. CDR3 length: 15 amino acids. The CDR3: CATATGRMWNGEQFF. The CDR3 coding sequence is TGTGCCACAGCGACAGGGCGTATGTGGAATGGTGAGCAGTTCTTC.

In this sample, this clone turned up once. The V call is TRBV10-3, the J call TRBJ2-1, with a possible D match to TRBD2 (6 bases). The ends were cut back, 10 bases at V and 8 bases at J, with 18 bases in the middle. The CDR3 totals 13 residues. Germline-derived CDR1 and CDR2 are ENHRY and SYGVKD. The DNA of the CDR3 is TGTGCCACCGCTCCCTCTAGCGCCGATGAGCAGTTCTTC. It specifies CATAPSSADEQFF.

The V gene is TRBV4-3, the J gene TRBJ2-2, with D perhaps TRBD1 (6 bases). CDR1 is LGHNA, CDR2 YSLEER, per germline. Trimming removed 0 bases at V and 8 bases at J, with 10 bases between. The CDR3 is 14 residues long. The DNA of the CDR3 is TGCGCCAGCAGCCAAGATGAGGGGGTGGGGGAGCTGTTTTTT. Translation: CASSQDEGVGELFF.

The chain recombines TRBV7-2 with TRBJ2-3; 7 nucleotides align to TRBD1. The CDR3 sequence is 15 residues long. Germline trimming cut 3 bases from V and 2 bases from J; bases unmatched to any gene: 5. Germline V gene sequence: CDR1 SGHTA, CDR2 FQGNSA. This CDR3 is CASSFLGQDTDTQYF. The CDR3 nucleotides read TGTGCCAGCAGCTTCCTCGGACAGGACACAGATACGCAGTATTTT.

This clone was picked up one time. The chain is built from TRBV5-4 and TRBJ1-1; TRBD1 matches 10 bases. Germline trimming cut 1 base from V and 6 bases from J; bases unmatched to any gene: 12. Germline V gives CDR1 SGHNT, CDR2 YYREEE (reference sequence). The CDR3 contains 17 residues. The CDR3 DNA reads as TGTGCCAGCAGCTTGCCGGGACAGGGGAGGAGTGGGTCTGAAGCTTTCTTT. This gives the protein CASSLPGQGRSGSEAFF. Supplemented by reference TRBV5-4 and TRBJ1-1, the full variable domain reads ETGVTQSPTHLIKTRGQQVTLRCSSQSGHNTVSWYQQALGQGPQFIFQYYREEENGRGNFPPRFSGLQFPNYSSELNVNALELDDSALYLCASSLPGQGRSGSEAFFGQGTRLTVV.

The rearrangement links TRBV7-3 to TRBJ2-4, with TRBD2 identical over 7 bases. The germline V gene has CDR1 SGHTA and CDR2 FQGTGA. The V segment lost 1 base and the J segment 8 bases; nucleotides outside the gene matches: 14. The CDR3 is 17 amino acids. CDR3 sequence reads: CASSLKRVRAAGDIQYF. DNA of the CDR3: TGTGCCAGCAGCTTAAAAAGGGTCCGGGCCGCGGGGGACATTCAGTACTTC.

J is TRBJ2-2 and V is TRBV7-2; 7 nucleotides align to TRBD1. The germline V gene encodes CDR1 SGHTA and CDR2 FQGNSA. This CDR3 comprises 16 residues. J gave up 4 bases and V 5 bases, and 10 bases lay outside the gene matches. The CDR3 reads CASSRRQGVPTGELFF. DNA for the CDR3: TGTGCCAGCAGCCGCAGGCAGGGGGTCCCCACCGGGGAGCTGTTTTTT.

The CDR3 is CASSDGQGLRQYF. DNA of the CDR3: TGTGCCAGCAGTGATGGACAGGGTTTAAGGCAGTACTTC. This chain uses TRBV6-1 with TRBJ2-7; TRBD1 aligns across 8 bases. The ends lost 3 bases at V and 9 bases at J; junction bases unmatched: 7. The germline gives CDR1 MNHNS, CDR2 SASEGT. The CDR3 runs to 13 residues.

The CDR3 loop reads CASSFGTGANEQYF. CDR3 bases: TGTGCCAGCAGCTTCGGGACAGGGGCAAACGAGCAGTACTTC. This chain connects TRBV7-2 to TRBJ2-7; 10 bases fit TRBD1. This CDR3 comprises 14 residues. Germline values: CDR1 SGHTA, CDR2 FQGNSA. Losses at the gene ends were 3 bases for V and 5 bases for J; bases not matched to a gene: 4.

This clone was counted a single time. The CDR3 DNA follows: TGTGCCATCAGTGAGTTGGGAGATCAGCCCCAGCATTTT. Translated, it gives CAISELGDQPQHF. The chain combines TRBV10-3 with TRBJ1-5; D call uncertain. CDR1 ENHRY and CDR2 SYGVKD come from the germline V gene. The CDR3 covers 13 residues. The ends were cut back, 1 base at V and 5 bases at J, with 6 bases in the middle.